This TCR beta chain derives from a study of T cell repertoires and HLA-DP antigens. Across the whole study: One alloantigen had around 11 groove amino acid differences from self, the other one. The study, taken as a whole, reports: Naive and memory CD4+ repertoires were not analysed separately. A non-physiological HeLa system presented antigen to total CD4+ responders.

Some clones are missing from TCRdb's copy, which holds only in-frame ones; the method was immunoSEQ multiplex PCR. The table lists about 89,000 clones, about 89% of them singletons. Trimming pared 4 bases from V and 3 bases from J, leaving 7 bases between. Per the germline V gene, CDR1 is LNHDA and CDR2 is SQIVND (reference sequence). This CDR3 is 13 amino acids long. Purity of the untouched CD4+ T cells was roughly 98%. Regarding this clone: Its antigen remains unidentified.

The TCR originated in a man in his forties or fifties in good health and CMV-seronegative. The chain uses TRBV19 and TRBJ2-1; the D call may be TRBD1 or TRBD2 (5 bases each). The specimen was CD4+ T cells from PBMCs. The CDR3 is CASSRGYYNEQFF. DNA of the CDR3: TGTGCCAGTAGTAGGGGGTACTACAATGAGCAGTTCTTC.